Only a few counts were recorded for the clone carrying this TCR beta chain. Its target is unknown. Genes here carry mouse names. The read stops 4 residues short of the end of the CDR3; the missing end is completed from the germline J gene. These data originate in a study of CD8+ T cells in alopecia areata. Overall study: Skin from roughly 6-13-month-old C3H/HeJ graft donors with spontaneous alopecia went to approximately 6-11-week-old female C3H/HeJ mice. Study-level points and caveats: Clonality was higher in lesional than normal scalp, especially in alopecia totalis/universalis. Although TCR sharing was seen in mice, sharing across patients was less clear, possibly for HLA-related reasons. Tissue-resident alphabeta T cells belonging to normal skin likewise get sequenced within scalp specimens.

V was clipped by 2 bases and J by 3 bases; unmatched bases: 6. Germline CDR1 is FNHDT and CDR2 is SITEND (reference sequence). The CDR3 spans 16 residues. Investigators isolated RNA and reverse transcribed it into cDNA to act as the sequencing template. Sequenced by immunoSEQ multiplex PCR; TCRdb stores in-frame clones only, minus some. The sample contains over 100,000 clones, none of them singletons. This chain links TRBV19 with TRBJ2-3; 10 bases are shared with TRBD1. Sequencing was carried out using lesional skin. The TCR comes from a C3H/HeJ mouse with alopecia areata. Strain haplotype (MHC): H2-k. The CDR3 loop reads CASSMGDRGGAETLYF. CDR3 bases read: TGTGCCAGCAGTATGGGGGACAGGGGAGGAGCAGAA.